Below, 26 T cell receptor beta chains from the same sample are listed, as sequenced in a study of T cells after yellow fever vaccination (dated by TCRdb to between 2018 and 2020). Libraries were prepared through 5' RACE. The sample was run on an Illumina NovaSeq 6000. The public reads were run again by TCRdb, first through fastp at Q25 and then through MiXCR, and only productive beta chains were kept. When rows share a CDR3 protein, they turn into one entry using the most common DNA and genes. The sample contains 300,000 to 400,000 distinct CDR3 sequences, around 12% of them found a single time. 2.5% to 4% of the sample is held by the ten biggest clonotypes. The treatment or condition tag for this specimen amounts to: live attenuated yellow fever vaccine strain. The specimen was CD4+ T cells sorted from PBMCs, collected 15 days after the yellow fever booster vaccination. These receptors all stem from a man between 18 and 29 years old who received the YFV17D yellow fever vaccine.

This clonotype appeared a few times. V and J are TRBV7-2 and TRBJ1-1, with 7 positions matching TRBD1. This CDR3 comprises 14 residues. J gave up 11 bases and V 2 bases, and 11 bases lay outside the gene matches. Germline lookup yields CDR1 SGHTA and CDR2 FQGNSA. The CDR3: CASSLPGTVVGAFF. CDR3 in DNA: TGTGCCAGCAGCTTACCCGGGACAGTGGTTGGGGCTTTCTTT.

The V and J genes are TRBV10-3 and TRBJ2-1; 8 bases agree with TRBD1. CDR1 is ENHRY and CDR2 is SYGVKD in the germline V gene. Germline trimming cut 6 bases from V and 3 bases from J; bases unmatched to any gene: 13. The CDR3 has 17 residues. The CDR3 DNA reads as TGTGCCATCAGAAAAGACAGGGGCGCGAGTGTCTACAATGAGCAGTTCTTC. Protein: CAIRKDRGASVYNEQFF.

This chain uses TRBV7-6 with TRBJ2-7; 12 nucleotides line up with TRBD1. J lost 4 bases, V lost 5 bases, and 6 bases had no gene match. The CDR3 is made up of 15 amino acids. The germline CDR1 and CDR2 sequences are SGHVS and FNYEAQ. The CDR3 DNA follows: TGTGCCAGCAGCAGAGGGGACAGGGGGCTTTACGAGCAGTACTTC. Its protein is CASSRGDRGLYEQYF.

The rearrangement uses TRBV4-2 and TRBJ2-5; D is undetermined. The germline gives CDR1 LGHNA, CDR2 YNFKEQ. This CDR3 is 17 amino acids long. V was cut by 1 base and J by 0 bases, with 15 bases left in between. The CDR3 loop reads CASSQGGIAGYQETQYF. The CDR3 DNA is TGTGCCAGCAGCCAAGGTGGGATAGCTGGGTACCAAGAGACCCAGTACTTC.

This clonotype was seen many times. The V gene is TRBV29-1, the J gene TRBJ2-3; D may match TRBD1 or TRBD2 (6 bases each). Germline V gene lookup returns CDR1 SQVTM and CDR2 ANQGSEA. V was pared by 7 bases and J by 5 bases, with 16 bases between. The CDR3 spans 13 residues. CDR3 sequence reads: CSARSGAGDTQYF. CDR3 in DNA: TGCAGCGCCCGGTCGGGGGCTGGAGATACGCAGTATTTT.

Many counts were recorded for this clonotype. The chain links TRBV5-1 to TRBJ1-6; D is possibly TRBD1 (6 bases). The CDR3 covers 14 residues. Trimming removed 4 bases from V and 5 bases from J, with 10 bases in between. Germline-derived CDR1 and CDR2 are SGHRS and YFSETQ. The CDR3 region has the DNA TGCGCCAGCAGCAATCAGGGGCATAATTCACCCCTCCACTTT. This translates into CASSNQGHNSPLHF.

The CDR3 reads CASSLTSSGRGETQYF. CDR3 nucleotides: TGTGCCAGCAGTTTAACTTCTTCGGGGCGGGGAGAGACCCAGTACTTC. V gene TRBV12-3 or TRBV12-4 combines with J gene TRBJ2-5, with a weak D call TRBD2 (6 bases). The CDR3 is 16 amino acids. Trimming removed 2 bases at V and 4 bases at J, with 17 bases between.

This clonotype was counted ten times or more. The chain combines TRBV5-1 with TRBJ2-3; D possibly corresponds to TRBD1 (6 bases). The germline V gene encodes CDR1 SGHRS and CDR2 YFSETQ. This CDR3 contains 15 residues. Trimming left V 2 bases short and J 2 bases short, with 12 bases between. As DNA, the CDR3 is TGCGCCAGCAGCTTTCTGGGGGCCACCACAGATACGCAGTATTTT. As protein: CASSFLGATTDTQYF.

There are many counts of this clonotype. This sequence joins TRBV5-1 and TRBJ1-1; no reliable D call. Trimming pared 1 base from V and 7 bases from J, leaving 11 bases between. The CDR3 totals 13 residues. Germline V gene lookup returns CDR1 SGHRS and CDR2 YFSETQ. The CDR3 nucleotides read TGCGCCAGCAGCTTGAGTGGGCAGTTTGAAGCTTTCTTT. This translates into CASSLSGQFEAFF.

This clonotype was recorded a few times. The gene calls are TRBV2 and TRBJ2-5, with 8 positions matching TRBD2. Germline-derived CDR1 and CDR2 are SNHLY and FYNNEI. CDR3 size: 14 residues. V dropped 2 bases and J dropped 3; count of bases not matched to a gene: 2. The CDR3 DNA reads as TGTGCCAGCAGTGAACGGCGGGGGGAAGAGACCCAGTACTTC. Protein product: CASSERRGEETQYF.

This chain connects TRBV10-2 to TRBJ2-7, with a possible D match to TRBD1 (7 bases). The CDR3 length is 15 residues. Trimming pared 6 bases from V and 3 bases from J, leaving 18 bases between. Germline V gene data show CDR1 as WSHSY and CDR2 as SAAADI. The CDR3 DNA sequence: TGCGCCAGCAGGGGGGGTGCGGGACAGATCTACGAGCAGTACTTC. Translated: CASRGGAGQIYEQYF.

This clonotype was counted only a few times. The gene calls are TRBV18 and TRBJ1-2; D is unclear. With 2 bases removed from V and 5 bases from J, the gap between germline ends came to 15 bases. Per the germline V gene, CDR1 is KGHSH and CDR2 is LQKENI. The CDR3 has 15 amino acids. DNA of the CDR3: TGTGCCAGCTCACCAGCGGCAGGATCTGAATATGGCTACACCTTC. As protein: CASSPAAGSEYGYTF.

The sample holds a few counts of this clonotype. The J gene is TRBJ1-1, the V gene TRBV7-2; the D is unclear. Between the trimmed V and J ends, which lost 3 bases and 1 base, there was a span of 9 bases. Germline V gives CDR1 SGHTA, CDR2 FQGNSA. CDR3 length: 14 amino acids. The CDR3 protein is CASSFEQRNTEAFF. The CDR3 DNA reads as TGTGCCAGCAGCTTTGAACAGAGGAACACTGAAGCTTTCTTT.

This clonotype was detected only a few times. The chain is built from TRBV6-5 and TRBJ2-7, with D possibly TRBD2 on 6 matching bases. CDR1 is MNHEY, CDR2 SVGAGI, per germline. The V gene lost 7 bases and the J gene lost 7 bases, with 17 bases spanning the gap. CDR3 length equals 13 residues. As DNA, the CDR3 is TGTGCCAGCACGCGGGACGGCTCTCGGGAGCAGTACTTC. It yields the protein CASTRDGSREQYF.

This chain uses TRBV11-2 with TRBJ1-6; D unresolved. The CDR3 is 16 amino acids. CDR1 is SGHAT, CDR2 FQNNGV, per germline. With 0 bases removed from V and 8 bases from J, the gap between germline ends came to 14 bases. The CDR3 region has the DNA TGTGCCAGCAGCTTAGAAGGGCCGTATGGGGATTCACCCCTCCACTTT. It is translated as CASSLEGPYGDSPLHF.

This clonotype was seen only a few times. The chain uses TRBV5-1 and TRBJ2-3; a weak D match, TRBD2 (6 bases). The length of the CDR3 is 15 residues. Germline V gives CDR1 SGHRS, CDR2 YFSETQ. The germline V and J ends were trimmed by 1 base and 0 bases, with 9 bases remaining between them. The CDR3 DNA sequence: TGCGCCAGCAGCTTGCAGGGACTGAGCACAGATACGCAGTATTTT. Its protein is CASSLQGLSTDTQYF.

This chain joins TRBV6-2 or TRBV6-3 and TRBJ2-3; D may be TRBD2 (6 bases). The CDR3 is made up of 15 amino acids. Looked up from germline, CDR1 is MNHEY and CDR2 is SVGEGT. V lost 2 bases and J 4 bases, leaving 13 bases between the germline ends. CDR3 region: CASSYERRAADTQYF. CDR3 sequence (DNA): TGTGCCAGCAGTTACGAACGGAGGGCAGCAGATACGCAGTATTTT.

The genes are TRBV6-2 or TRBV6-3 and TRBJ2-7; D call uncertain. From germline, CDR1 is MNHEY and CDR2 SVGEGT. The CDR3 spans 13 residues. Between the trimmed V and J ends, which lost 7 bases and 3 bases, there was a span of 13 bases. CDR3 coding DNA: TGTGCCAGCAATGAAGGGCCTCGCTACGAGCAGTACTTC. As protein: CASNEGPRYEQYF.

This clonotype has only a few counts. The V call is TRBV4-2, the J call TRBJ2-3; D unresolved. This CDR3 is 18 amino acids long. CDR1 and CDR2 from the germline V gene are LGHNA and YNFKEQ. Deletions cut 5 bases from V and 0 bases from J, with 21 bases between. CDR3 protein: CASSNIGLASFSTDTQYF. The DNA for the CDR3 is TGTGCCAGCAGCAACATAGGTCTCGCCTCCTTTAGCACAGATACGCAGTATTTT.

This clonotype has just a few counts. The chain joins TRBV27 to TRBJ1-1; D not certain. Trimming cost V 7 bases and J 7 bases, with 13 bases left between them. From germline, CDR1 is MNHEY and CDR2 SMNVEV (reference sequence). This CDR3 is built from 12 residues. In DNA form, the CDR3 reads TGTGCCAGCACACCACCGGTCCTTGAAGCTTTCTTT. Translation gives CASTPPVLEAFF.

This clonotype has a handful of counts. V is TRBV5-6 and J is TRBJ1-1; D gene ambiguous. The CDR3 has 15 residues. The germline CDR1 and CDR2 sequences are SGHDT and YYEEEE. With 0 bases removed from V and 1 base from J, the gap between germline ends came to 10 bases. The CDR3: CASSLGWGQNTEAFF. CDR3 in DNA: TGTGCCAGCAGCTTGGGGTGGGGTCAGAACACTGAAGCTTTCTTT.

The chain recombines TRBV12-3 or TRBV12-4 with TRBJ1-6, with 7 nucleotides matching TRBD1. This CDR3 is 16 amino acids long. J was trimmed by 3 bases and V by 6 bases; bases with no gene match: 8. CDR3 nucleotides: TGTGCCAGCAGGAGGGCCGGGACAGACTATAATTCACCCCTCCACTTT. Protein product: CASRRAGTDYNSPLHF.

With respect to this clonotype: A clone one base away is much larger, so this may be a read error. V is TRBV5-1 and J is TRBJ2-2; 9 nucleotides agree with TRBD2. This CDR3 is built from 15 residues. Germline V CDR1 and CDR2: SGHRS, YFSETQ. Unmatched junction bases numbered 2, after V lost 4 bases and J lost 1 base. In nucleotides, the CDR3 is TGCGCCAGCAGCGAACTAGCGGGGAACACCGGGGAGCTGTTTTTT. It specifies CASSELAGNTGELFF.

This clonotype came up many times. V is TRBV9 and J is TRBJ1-1; possible D gene TRBD1, 5 bases. This CDR3 spans 13 amino acids. From germline, CDR1 is SGDLS and CDR2 YYNGEE. Trimming left V 3 bases short and J 3 bases short, with 9 bases between. CDR3 sequence: CASSGRADTEAFF. The CDR3 DNA is TGTGCCAGCAGCGGCAGGGCGGACACTGAAGCTTTCTTT.

This clonotype appeared a few times. The CDR3 region is CATSDLGSGDQPQHF. The CDR3 bases are TGTGCCACCAGTGATTTGGGGTCCGGCGATCAGCCCCAGCATTTT. The chain joins TRBV24-1 to TRBJ1-5, with D hard to call. Germline assignment: CDR1 KGHDR and CDR2 SFDVKD. The CDR3 is 15 amino acids. Deletions cut 0 bases from V and 5 bases from J, with 10 bases between.

V is TRBV6-2 or TRBV6-3 and J is TRBJ2-5, with D perhaps matching TRBD2 (6 bases). The CDR3 contains 13 residues. V was pared by 6 bases and J by 7 bases, with 15 bases between. The germline V gene has CDR1 MNHEY and CDR2 SVGEGT. CDR3 in amino acids: CASSVDYMVTQYF. Written as DNA, the CDR3 is TGTGCCAGCAGCGTGGACTATATGGTGACCCAGTACTTC.